Below, 9 T cell receptor beta chains from the same sample are listed, as sequenced in a study of patients and donors after allogeneic stem cell transplantation. MiXCR, run by TCRdb on the RT-PCR reads, gives a single entry per CDR3 protein. The data contain about 230,000 distinct CDR3 sequences, 11% to 15% of them singletons. Sequencing input: blood, either unsorted or a sorted T cell fraction (not recorded which). All receptors come from a human donor who was either an allogeneic HSCT recipient or a stem cell or donor lymphocyte infusion donor (not recorded which). It is not recorded whose cells these are; they may come from a transplant donor.

This clonotype was recorded once. J is TRBJ2-1 and V is TRBV15; no clear D gene. The CDR3 contains 15 residues. The ends were cut back, 8 bases at V and 0 bases at J, with 14 bases in the middle. Germline lookup yields CDR1 LNHNV and CDR2 YYDKDF (reference sequence). CDR3 nucleotide sequence: TGTGCCACCCTTAAGGCCCAGAGCTCCTACAATGAGCAGTTCTTC. It specifies CATLKAQSSYNEQFF.

This clonotype was seen once. This could be a read error, since a much larger clone is one nucleotide away. The chain employs TRBV25-1 and TRBJ1-2; the match to TRBD1 covers 7 bases. The CDR3 loop spans 13 amino acids. Germline V gives CDR1 MGHDK, CDR2 SYGVNS. In DNA, the CDR3 is TGTCCCAGCAGTGACAGGGCGAACTATGGCTACACCTTC. Translated: CPSSDRANYGYTF.

This clonotype was picked up a small number of times. V usage is TRBV29-1 and J usage is TRBJ2-6, with 9 bases matching TRBD2. Losses at the gene ends were 6 bases for V and 0 bases for J; bases not matched to a gene: 12. From germline, CDR1 is SQVTM and CDR2 ANQGSEA. This CDR3 contains 18 residues. The CDR3 coding sequence is TGCAGCGTAGCCGCTTTTAGCGGGAGCCTCTCTGGGGCCAACGTCCTGACTTTC. This encodes CSVAAFSGSLSGANVLTF. Together with reference TRBV29-1 and TRBJ2-6, the CDR3 gives the full variable domain: SAVISQKPSRDICQRGTSLTIQCQVDSQVTMMFWYRQQPGQSLTLIATANQGSEATYESGFVIDKFPISRPNLTFSTLTVSNMSPEDSSIYLCSVAAFSGSLSGANVLTFGAGSRLTVL.

This sequence joins TRBV14 and TRBJ1-6; no clear D gene. The V and J ends lost 3 bases and 11 bases respectively, with 17 bases between them. Germline CDR1 reads SGHDN; CDR2 reads FVKESK. This CDR3 spans 15 amino acids. CDR3 protein: CASSQSGSLGTPLHF. The CDR3, as DNA: TGTGCCAGCAGCCAGTCCGGGTCCCTCGGGACACCCCTCCACTTT.

In this sample, this clonotype turned up a few times. The CDR3 loop is CASSPPSGQGAAQYF. CDR3 coding DNA: TGTGCCAGCTCACCACCGTCGGGACAGGGAGCTGCCCAGTACTTC. This chain joins TRBV18 and TRBJ2-5, with TRBD1 matching 9 bases. This CDR3 contains 15 residues. After removal of 0 bases from V and 9 bases from J, the junction contained 8 bases not matched to a gene. CDR1 is KGHSH, CDR2 LQKENI, per germline.

The V gene is TRBV20-1, the J gene TRBJ2-3; D gene ambiguous. Trimming shortened V by 1 base and J by 4 bases, and 12 bases separated the two germline ends. Germline loops: CDR1 DFQATT, CDR2 SNEGSKA (reference sequence). The CDR3 is made up of 14 amino acids. The CDR3 loop reads CSARGTLGADTQYF. Here the CDR3 DNA reads TGCAGTGCTAGAGGCACCCTGGGTGCAGATACGCAGTATTTT.

This chain links TRBV11-2 with TRBJ2-7, with TRBD1 as a possible D gene (6 bases). V lost 3 bases, J lost 0 bases, and 15 bases lay in between. The CDR3 runs 16 residues. The germline V gene encodes CDR1 SGHAT and CDR2 FQNNGV. This CDR3 is CASSFRRQGFSYEQYF. Here the CDR3 DNA reads TGTGCCAGCAGCTTTCGAAGGCAGGGGTTCTCCTACGAGCAGTACTTC.

The rearrangement joins TRBV7-7 to TRBJ2-1; 10 bases align to TRBD1. The trim removed 2 bases at V and 4 bases at J, leaving 14 bases unmatched. Looked up from germline, CDR1 is SSHAT and CDR2 is FNYEAQ (reference sequence). This CDR3 region has 19 residues. CDR3 DNA: TGTGCCAGCAGCTTAAGGTTCCGGGGACAGGGGACCGGTTACAATGAGCAGTTCTTC. Its translation is CASSLRFRGQGTGYNEQFF.

This clonotype came up a few times. The V gene is TRBV3-1, the J gene TRBJ2-7; D may correspond to TRBD1 or TRBD2 (5 bases each). Looked up from germline, CDR1 is LGHDT and CDR2 is YNNKEL (reference sequence). With 2 bases removed from V and 2 bases from J, the gap between germline ends came to 16 bases. The CDR3 extends over 16 amino acids. The CDR3, as DNA: TGTGCCAGCAGCCAATACGGGTGGGGGAGCCCCTACGAGCAGTACTTC. Translating it yields CASSQYGWGSPYEQYF.